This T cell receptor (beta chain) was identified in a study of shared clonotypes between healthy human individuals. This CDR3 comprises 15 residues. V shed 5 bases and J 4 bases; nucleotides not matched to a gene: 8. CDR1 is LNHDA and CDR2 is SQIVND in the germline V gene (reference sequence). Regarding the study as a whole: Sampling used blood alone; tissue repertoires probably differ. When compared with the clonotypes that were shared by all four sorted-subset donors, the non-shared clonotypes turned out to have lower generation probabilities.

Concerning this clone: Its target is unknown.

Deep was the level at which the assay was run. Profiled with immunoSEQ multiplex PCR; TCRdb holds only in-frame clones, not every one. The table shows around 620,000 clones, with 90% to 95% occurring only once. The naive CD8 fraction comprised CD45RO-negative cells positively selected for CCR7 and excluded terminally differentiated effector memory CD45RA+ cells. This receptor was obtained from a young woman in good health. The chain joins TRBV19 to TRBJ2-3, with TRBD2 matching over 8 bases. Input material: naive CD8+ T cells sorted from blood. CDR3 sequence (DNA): TGTGCCAGTAGTGTTGGACTAGCTGCTGCAGATACGCAGTATTTT. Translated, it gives CASSVGLAAADTQYF. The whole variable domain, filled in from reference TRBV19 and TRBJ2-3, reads DGGITQSPKYLFRKEGQNVTLSCEQNLNHDAMYWYRQDPGQGLRLIYYSQIVNDFQKGDIAEGYSVSREKKESFPLTVTSAQKNPTAFYLCASSVGLAAADTQYFGPGTRLTVL.